This TCR beta chain was sequenced during a study of cytomegalovirus exposure and HLA in healthy donors. General study findings and limits: Equally common other TCR beta chains were less clonally expanded than HLA-associated ones, a later analysis found.

The study ran its PCR with 60 Vbeta and 13 Jbeta primers. The method was immunoSEQ multiplex PCR; TCRdb's version includes in-frame clones alone and lacks a portion of them. Of approximately 190,000 clones listed, approximately 80% are singletons. The CDR3 covers 15 residues. The germline CDR1 and CDR2 sequences are LNHDA and SQIVND (reference sequence). Germline trimming cut 4 bases from V and 5 bases from J; bases unmatched to any gene: 2. In the case of this clone: Its antigen remains unknown.

The sequenced sample was PBMCs. The TCR comes from a woman aged 25 to 39 in good health and CMV-seropositive. The gene calls are TRBV19 and TRBJ2-1, with 13 bases lining up with TRBD2. The CDR3 DNA reads as TGTGCCAGTAGTAAAGGACTAGCGGGAGACAATGAGCAGTTCTTC. It encodes CASSKGLAGDNEQFF.